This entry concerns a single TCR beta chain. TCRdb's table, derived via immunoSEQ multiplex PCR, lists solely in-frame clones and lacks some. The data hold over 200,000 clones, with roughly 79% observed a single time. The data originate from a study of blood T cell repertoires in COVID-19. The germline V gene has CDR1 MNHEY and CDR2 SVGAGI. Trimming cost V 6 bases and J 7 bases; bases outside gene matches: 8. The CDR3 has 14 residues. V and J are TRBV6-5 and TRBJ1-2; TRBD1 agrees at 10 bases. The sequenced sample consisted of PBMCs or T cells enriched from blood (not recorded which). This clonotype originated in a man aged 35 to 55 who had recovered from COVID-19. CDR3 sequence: CASRHRQGAFGYTF. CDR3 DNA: TGTGCCAGCAGGCATAGACAGGGGGCGTTTGGCTACACCTTC.